This passage covers 7 T cell receptor beta chains from one sample sequenced in a study of blood T cells in healthy people across ages. For the second PCR, which ran for about 6 to 11 cycles, a sample-barcoded 5' primer and a J-beta primer mix were used. TCRdb re-analysed the 5' RACE reads in MiXCR, keeping a single row per CDR3 protein. The sample has about 830,000 distinct CDR3 sequences; 58% are singletons. Sequencing input: blood. Receptors originate from a man aged 25 to 40 in good health.

About this clonotype itself: With a much larger clone just one base away, this may be a read error. The rearrangement joins TRBV4-1 to TRBJ2-1, with TRBD2 identical over 8 bases. Germline V gene data show CDR1 as MGHRA and CDR2 as YSYEKL. The V and J ends lost 0 bases and 8 bases, in that order; junction bases with no gene match: 12. The CDR3 sequence is 17 residues long. The CDR3 region is CASSQESAGDSGHEQFF. In nucleotides, the CDR3 is TGCGCCAGCAGCCAAGAATCAGCGGGAGATTCAGGACATGAGCAGTTCTTC.

This clonotype has only a few counts. The CDR3 nucleotides are TGCAGTTACAGGGGGCTATTCTGCGAGCAGTACTTC. Amino acid sequence: CSYRGLFCEQYF. V usage is TRBV29-1 and J usage is TRBJ2-7; 9 bases align to TRBD1. CDR1 and CDR2 from the germline V gene are SQVTM and ANQGSEA. The CDR3 contains 12 residues.

Turning to this clonotype: The junction departs from germline at one end; a sequencing error may be responsible. This chain links TRBV24-1 with TRBJ1-2; TRBD1 might be the D (6 bases). Per germline, CDR1 KGHDR and CDR2 SFDVKD. CDR3 length: 16 amino acids. CDR3 in amino acids: CATSDSGRGEPYGHTF. The CDR3 coding sequence is TGTGCCACCAGTGATTCGGGCAGGGGAGAACCCTATGGCCACACCTTC.

The chain links TRBV6-5 to TRBJ2-5, with TRBD1 matching over 7 bases. Per germline, CDR1 MNHEY and CDR2 SVGAGI. The CDR3 sequence is 12 residues long. The V and J ends lost 8 bases and 12 bases, in that order; junction bases with no gene match: 12. CDR3 sequence reads: CASGGDRALEYF. CDR3 nucleotides: TGTGCCAGCGGTGGCGACAGGGCATTGGAGTACTTC.

The chain has TRBV29-1 and TRBJ2-5, with D unresolved. This CDR3 has 11 amino acids. The germline V and J ends were trimmed by 6 bases and 5 bases, with 10 bases remaining between them. CDR1 is SQVTM and CDR2 is ANQGSEA in the germline V gene. The DNA of the CDR3 is TGCAGCGTCGCCCTGGGGGAGACCCAGTACTTC. Translated: CSVALGETQYF. Based on the CDR3 plus reference TRBV29-1 and TRBJ2-5, the full variable domain is SAVISQKPSRDICQRGTSLTIQCQVDSQVTMMFWYRQQPGQSLTLIATANQGSEATYESGFVIDKFPISRPNLTFSTLTVSNMSPEDSSIYLCSVALGETQYFGPGTRLLVL.

The V and J genes are TRBV7-8 and TRBJ2-1; the D is unclear. V shed 4 bases and J shed 2 bases, with 18 bases lying between them. Germline V gene sequence: CDR1 SGHVS, CDR2 FQNEAQ. There are 17 residues in the CDR3. The CDR3 loop is CASSSYERAVTYNEQFF. The CDR3 bases are TGTGCCAGCAGCTCATACGAGCGCGCGGTAACCTACAATGAGCAGTTCTTC. The variable domain in full, completed from reference TRBV7-8 and TRBJ2-1, reads GAGVSQSPRYKVAKRGQDVALRCDPISGHVSLFWYQQALGQGPEFLTYFQNEAQLDKSGLPSDRFFAERPEGSVSTLKIQRTQQEDSAVYLCASSSYERAVTYNEQFFGPGTRLTVL.

The chain uses TRBV29-1 and TRBJ1-2; TRBD1 matches at 11 bases. The trim removed 4 bases at V and 8 bases at J, leaving 3 bases unmatched. Germline CDR1 SQVTM, CDR2 ANQGSEA. This CDR3 has 12 residues. CDR3 in amino acids: CSVGTGGEGYTF. In nucleotides, the CDR3 is TGCAGCGTTGGGACAGGGGGCGAAGGCTACACCTTC.